The clone carrying this TCR beta chain was seen many times. The antigen is unknown. TCRdb reanalysed the reads using MiXCR and keeps one entry per CDR3 protein. The sample lists hundreds of thousands of distinct CDR3 sequences, around a third occurring once. The sample is drawn from a study of T cell repertoires in cytomegalovirus infection. This CDR3 comprises 15 residues. Per germline, CDR1 SEHNR and CDR2 FQNEAQ (reference sequence). Trimming removed 3 bases at V and 4 bases at J, with 13 bases between. This clonotype originated in a human donor in good health (CMV status not recorded). Some clones in this sample may be carry-over from other donors' samples. The chain couples TRBV7-9 to TRBJ2-1; D gene unclear. The sequenced sample was cultured CD8+ T cells from PBMCs, obtained from culture after CMV antigen stimulation. The CDR3 protein is CASSLGRAPYNEQFF. The DNA of the CDR3 is TGTGCCAGCAGCTTGGGAAGGGCACCGTACAATGAGCAGTTCTTC.